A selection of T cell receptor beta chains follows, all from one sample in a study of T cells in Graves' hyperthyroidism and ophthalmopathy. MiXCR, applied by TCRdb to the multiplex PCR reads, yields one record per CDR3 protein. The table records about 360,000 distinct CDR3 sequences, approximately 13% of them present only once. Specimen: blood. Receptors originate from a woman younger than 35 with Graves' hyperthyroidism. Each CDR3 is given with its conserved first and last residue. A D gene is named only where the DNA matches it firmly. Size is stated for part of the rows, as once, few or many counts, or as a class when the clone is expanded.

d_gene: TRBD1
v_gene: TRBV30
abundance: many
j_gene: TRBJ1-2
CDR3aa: CAWSVRVRQGNGYTF
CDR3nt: TGTGCCTGGAGTGTACGAGTGCGACAGGGGAACGGCTACACCTTC

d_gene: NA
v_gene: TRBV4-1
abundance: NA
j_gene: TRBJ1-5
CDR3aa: CASSQLGQINQPQHF
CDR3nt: TGCGCCAGCAGCCAGCTTGGACAGATCAATCAGCCCCAGCATTTT

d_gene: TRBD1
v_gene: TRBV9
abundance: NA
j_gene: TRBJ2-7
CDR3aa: CASSLSRGQGTYEQYF
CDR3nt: TGTGCCAGCAGCCTGAGCCGGGGACAGGGGACCTACGAGCAGTACTTC

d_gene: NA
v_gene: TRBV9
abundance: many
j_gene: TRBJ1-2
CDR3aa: CASSGKGKDGYTF
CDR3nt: TGTGCCAGCAGCGGAAAAGGGAAGGATGGCTACACCTTC

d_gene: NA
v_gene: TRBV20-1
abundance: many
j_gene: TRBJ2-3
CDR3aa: CSAESTERGTDTQYF
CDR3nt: TGCAGTGCGGAAAGCACGGAGAGGGGCACAGATACGCAGTATTTT

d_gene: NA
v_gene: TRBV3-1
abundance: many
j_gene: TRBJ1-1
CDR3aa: CASSQVGRLHTEAFF
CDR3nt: TGTGCCAGCAGCCAAGTTGGCAGGTTGCACACTGAAGCTTTCTTT

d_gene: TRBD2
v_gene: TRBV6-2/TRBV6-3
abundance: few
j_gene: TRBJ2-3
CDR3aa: CASSSLAGGGRDTQYF
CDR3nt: TGTGCCAGCAGCTCCCTAGCGGGAGGAGGAAGAGATACGCAGTATTTT

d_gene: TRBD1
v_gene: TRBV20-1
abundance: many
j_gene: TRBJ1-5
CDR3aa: CSASRGSSGNQPQHF
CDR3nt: TGCAGTGCTTCCAGGGGGTCGAGCGGCAATCAGCCCCAGCATTTT

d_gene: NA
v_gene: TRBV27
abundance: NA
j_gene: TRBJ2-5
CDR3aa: CASRTKRKTQYF
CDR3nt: TGTGCCAGCAGAACTAAGAGGAAGACCCAGTACTTC

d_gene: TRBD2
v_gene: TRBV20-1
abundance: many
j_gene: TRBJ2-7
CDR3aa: CSARDRTSGEQYF
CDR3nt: TGCAGTGCTAGGGACCGGACTAGTGGCGAGCAGTACTTC

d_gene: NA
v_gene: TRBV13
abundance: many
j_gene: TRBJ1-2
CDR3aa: CASSVGTGYTF
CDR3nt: TGTGCCAGCAGCGTCGGGACCGGCTACACCTTC

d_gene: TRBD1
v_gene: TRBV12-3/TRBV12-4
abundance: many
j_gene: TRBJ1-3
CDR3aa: CASSSGQGRGNTIYF
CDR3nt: TGTGCCAGCAGTTCGGGACAGGGGAGAGGAAACACCATATATTTT

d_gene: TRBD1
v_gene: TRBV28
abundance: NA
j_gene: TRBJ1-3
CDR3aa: CASSLDDRDRVPFATGNTIYF
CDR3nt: TGTGCCAGCAGTTTAGACGACCGGGACAGGGTTCCATTCGCGACGGGAAACACCATATATTTT

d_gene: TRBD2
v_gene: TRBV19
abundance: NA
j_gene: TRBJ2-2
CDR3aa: CASRGRAQRGGELFF
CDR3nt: TGTGCCAGTAGGGGGAGGGCCCAAAGAGGCGGGGAGCTGTTTTTT

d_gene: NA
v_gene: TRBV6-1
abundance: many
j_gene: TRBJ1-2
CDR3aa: CASSHPSGPRKTGFNYGYTF
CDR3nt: TGTGCCAGCAGTCATCCTTCGGGGCCTCGAAAGACGGGATTTAACTATGGCTACACCTTC

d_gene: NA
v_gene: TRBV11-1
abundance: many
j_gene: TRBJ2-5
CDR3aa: CASSLILQETQYF
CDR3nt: TGTGCCAGCAGCCTAATATTACAAGAGACCCAGTACTTC

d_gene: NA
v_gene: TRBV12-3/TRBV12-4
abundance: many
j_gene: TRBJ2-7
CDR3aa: CASSLVSRRTAEQYF
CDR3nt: TGTGCCAGCAGTTTAGTATCTCGGCGGACAGCCGAGCAGTACTTC

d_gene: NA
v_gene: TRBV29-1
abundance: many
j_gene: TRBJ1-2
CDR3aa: CSVEVAASGGYTF
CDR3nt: TGCAGCGTTGAAGTTGCAGCTAGTGGTGGCTACACCTTC

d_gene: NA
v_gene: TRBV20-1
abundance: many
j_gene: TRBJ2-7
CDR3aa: CSAIPRDHSYEQYF
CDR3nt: TGCAGTGCTATTCCGCGGGACCACTCCTACGAGCAGTACTTC

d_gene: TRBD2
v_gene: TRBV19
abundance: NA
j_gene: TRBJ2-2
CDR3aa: CASSIQRLAGDISGNTGELFF
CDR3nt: TGTGCCAGTAGTATACAGAGACTAGCGGGAGATATTAGCGGGAACACCGGGGAGCTGTTTTTT

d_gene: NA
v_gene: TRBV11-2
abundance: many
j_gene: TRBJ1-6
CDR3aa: CASSLAGKGSPLHF
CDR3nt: TGTGCCAGCAGCTTAGCAGGGAAGGGTTCACCCCTCCACTTT

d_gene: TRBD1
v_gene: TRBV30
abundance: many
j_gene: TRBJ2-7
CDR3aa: CAWSTGAPHEQYF
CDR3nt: TGTGCCTGGAGTACAGGGGCCCCCCACGAGCAGTACTTC

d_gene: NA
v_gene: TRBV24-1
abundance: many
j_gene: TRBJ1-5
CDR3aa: CAPEEQTCQPQHF
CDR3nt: TGTGCCCCCGAGGAACAGACCTGTCAGCCCCAGCATTTT

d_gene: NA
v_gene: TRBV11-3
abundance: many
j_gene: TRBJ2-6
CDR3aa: CASSPWVGDRAGANVLTF
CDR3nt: TGTGCCAGCAGCCCGTGGGTGGGGGATCGGGCCGGGGCCAACGTCCTGACTTTC

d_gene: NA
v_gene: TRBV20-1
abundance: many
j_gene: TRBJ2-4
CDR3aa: CSARQGGKNIQYF
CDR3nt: TGCAGTGCTAGGCAGGGCGGCAAAAACATTCAGTACTTC

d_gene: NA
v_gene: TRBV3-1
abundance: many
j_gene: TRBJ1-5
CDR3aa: CASSQDFGGNQPQHF
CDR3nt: TGTGCCAGCAGCCAAGATTTCGGGGGAAATCAGCCCCAGCATTTT

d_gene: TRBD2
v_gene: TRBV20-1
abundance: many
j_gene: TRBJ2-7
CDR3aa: CSAKLALSSYEQYF
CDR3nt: TGCAGTGCAAAACTAGCGCTTAGCTCCTACGAGCAGTACTTC

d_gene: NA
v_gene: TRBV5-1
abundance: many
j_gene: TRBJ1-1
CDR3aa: CASSSSLWEGLNTEAFF
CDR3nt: TGCGCCAGCAGCTCCAGCCTATGGGAGGGGCTGAACACTGAAGCTTTCTTT

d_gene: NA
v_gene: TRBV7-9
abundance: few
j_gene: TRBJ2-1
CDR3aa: CASSSGSGAKGNEQFF
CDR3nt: TGTGCCAGCAGCTCAGGCTCCGGGGCAAAAGGTAATGAGCAGTTCTTC

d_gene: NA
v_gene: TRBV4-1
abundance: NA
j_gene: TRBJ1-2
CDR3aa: CASSSTGSSLYGYTF
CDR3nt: TGCGCCAGCAGCTCCACAGGATCTTCACTTTATGGCTACACCTTC

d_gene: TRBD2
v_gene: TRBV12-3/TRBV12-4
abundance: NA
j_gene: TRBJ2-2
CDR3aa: CAQPGGGPDGELFF
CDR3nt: TGTGCCCAGCCGGGGGGAGGGCCCGACGGGGAGCTGTTTTTT

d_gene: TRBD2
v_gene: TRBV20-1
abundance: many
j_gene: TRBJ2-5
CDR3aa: CSARAGGRETQYF
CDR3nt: TGCAGTGCTAGAGCGGGCGGGAGGGAGACCCAGTACTTC

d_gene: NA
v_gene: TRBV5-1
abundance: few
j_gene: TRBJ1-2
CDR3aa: CASSNGPWGVGYTF
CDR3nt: TGCGCCAGCAGCAATGGGCCCTGGGGGGTCGGCTACACCTTC

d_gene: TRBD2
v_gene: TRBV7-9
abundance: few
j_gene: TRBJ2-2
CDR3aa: CASWIAGVPGELFF
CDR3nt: TGTGCCAGCTGGATAGCGGGAGTTCCCGGGGAGCTGTTTTTT

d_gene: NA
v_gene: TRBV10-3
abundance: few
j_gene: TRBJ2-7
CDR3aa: CAISESTGYEQYF
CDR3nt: TGTGCCATCAGTGAGTCGACAGGCTACGAGCAGTACTTC

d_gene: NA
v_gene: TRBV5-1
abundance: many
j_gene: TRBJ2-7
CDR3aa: CASSLGPGVPYEQYF
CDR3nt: TGCGCCAGCAGCTTGGGGCCCGGGGTCCCCTACGAGCAGTACTTC

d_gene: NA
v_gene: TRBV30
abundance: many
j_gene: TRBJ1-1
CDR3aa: CAWKRDLTEAFF
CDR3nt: TGTGCCTGGAAAAGGGACCTTACTGAAGCTTTCTTT

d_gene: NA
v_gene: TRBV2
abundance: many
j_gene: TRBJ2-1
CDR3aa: CASSDKAPSSYNEQFF
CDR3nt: TGTGCCAGCAGTGACAAGGCGCCGAGCTCCTACAATGAGCAGTTCTTC

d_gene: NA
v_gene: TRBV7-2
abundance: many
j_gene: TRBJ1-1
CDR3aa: CASSSYTGYAFF
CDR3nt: TGTGCCAGCAGCTCTTATACAGGGTACGCTTTCTTT

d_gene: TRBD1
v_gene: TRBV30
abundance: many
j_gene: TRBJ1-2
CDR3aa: CAWEPGTAGNYGYTF
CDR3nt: TGTGCCTGGGAACCCGGGACAGCTGGAAACTATGGCTACACCTTC

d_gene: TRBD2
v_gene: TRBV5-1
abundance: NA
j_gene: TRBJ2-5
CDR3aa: CASSLVRLAGPLGEYF
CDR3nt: TGTGCCAGCAGCTTAGTCCGGCTAGCGGGACCCCTTGGGGAGTACTTC

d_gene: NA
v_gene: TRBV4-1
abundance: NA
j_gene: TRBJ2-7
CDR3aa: CASSGGFYEQYF
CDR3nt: TGCGCCAGCAGCGGGGGTTTCTACGAGCAGTACTTC

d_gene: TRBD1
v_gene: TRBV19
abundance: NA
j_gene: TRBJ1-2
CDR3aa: CASSEDRLYGYTF
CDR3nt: TGTGCCAGTAGTGAGGACAGGCTCTATGGCTACACCTTC

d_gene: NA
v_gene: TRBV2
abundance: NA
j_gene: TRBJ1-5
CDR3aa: CASSERQELGNQPQHF
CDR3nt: TGTGCCAGCAGTGAACGACAGGAGCTTGGCAATCAGCCCCAGCATTTT

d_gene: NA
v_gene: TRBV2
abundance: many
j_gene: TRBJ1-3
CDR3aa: CASSEIPGPGNTIYF
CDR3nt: TGTGCCAGCAGTGAAATCCCAGGCCCTGGAAACACCATATATTTT

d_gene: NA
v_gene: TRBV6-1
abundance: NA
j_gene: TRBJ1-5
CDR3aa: CASSTGTDDQPQHF
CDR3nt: TGTGCCAGCAGTACCGGGACGGACGATCAGCCCCAGCATTTT

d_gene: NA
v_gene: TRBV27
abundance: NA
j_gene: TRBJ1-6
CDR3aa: CASSTQGSYNSPLHF
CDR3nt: TGTGCCAGCAGTACCCAGGGCTCCTATAATTCACCCCTCCACTTT

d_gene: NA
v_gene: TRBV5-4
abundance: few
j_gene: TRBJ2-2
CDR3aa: CASSLFGSGELFF
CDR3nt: TGTGCCAGCAGCTTGTTTGGATCCGGGGAGCTGTTTTTT

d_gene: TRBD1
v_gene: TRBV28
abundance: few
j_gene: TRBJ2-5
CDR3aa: CASSRGQGETQYF
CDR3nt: TGTGCCAGCAGTCGGGGACAGGGGGAGACCCAGTACTTC

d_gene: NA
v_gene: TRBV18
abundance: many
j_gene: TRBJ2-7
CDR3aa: CASSRGVQGGNEQYF
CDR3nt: TGTGCCAGCTCACGGGGAGTTCAGGGAGGTAACGAGCAGTACTTC

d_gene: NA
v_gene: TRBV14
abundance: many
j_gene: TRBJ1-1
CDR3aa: CASSPMTRVGTEAFF
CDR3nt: TGTGCCAGCAGCCCTATGACCCGGGTCGGCACTGAAGCTTTCTTT

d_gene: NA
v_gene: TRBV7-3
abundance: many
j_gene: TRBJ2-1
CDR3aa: CASSSGTDNHEQFF
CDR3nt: TGTGCCAGCAGCTCCGGGACTGATAACCATGAGCAGTTCTTC

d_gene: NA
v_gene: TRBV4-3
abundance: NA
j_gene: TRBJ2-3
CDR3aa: CASSPPVDTQYF
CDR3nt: TGCGCCAGCAGCCCCCCCGTAGATACGCAGTATTTT

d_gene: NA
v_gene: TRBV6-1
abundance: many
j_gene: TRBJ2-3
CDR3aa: CASSTGYTDTQYF
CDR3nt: TGTGCCAGCAGTACGGGATACACAGATACGCAGTATTTT

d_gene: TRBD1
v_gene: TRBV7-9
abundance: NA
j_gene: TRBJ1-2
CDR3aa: CASTQPGRDRSNYGYTF
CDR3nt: TGTGCCAGCACCCAGCCTGGCCGGGACAGGTCTAACTATGGCTACACCTTC

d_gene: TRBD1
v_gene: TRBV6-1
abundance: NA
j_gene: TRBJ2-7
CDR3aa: CAISEPLRDRYNEQYF
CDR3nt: TGTGCCATCAGTGAACCCCTCCGGGACAGATACAATGAGCAGTACTTC

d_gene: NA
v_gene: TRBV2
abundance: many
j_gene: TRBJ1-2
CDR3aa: CASTRDNYGYTF
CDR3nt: TGTGCCAGCACTAGGGACAACTATGGCTACACCTTC